The rows below give T cell receptor beta chains drawn from one sample of a study of OX40 agonist ivuxolimab in advanced cancers. Sequencing was performed with immunoSEQ multiplex PCR; in TCRdb, only in-frame clones are kept and a portion is missing. Of 57,000 or so clones listed, around four fifths are singletons. Sequencing used CD4+ or CD8+ T cells sorted from blood, obtained in a trial of the OX40 agonist ivuxolimab. The receptors come from an adult with an advanced solid tumor such as melanoma, head and neck, liver or kidney cancer. Both conserved end residues are trimmed from each CDR3. D genes are given only for firm matches.

TRBV7-2	TRBJ2-3	NA	ASSRAFGTDTQY
TRBV15	TRBJ2-7	TRBD2	ATRGGSSYEQY
TRBV4-3	TRBJ1-6	TRBD1	ASSHRAGGNDSPLH
TRBV6-5	TRBJ1-2	NA	ASSYSVGSYGYT
TRBV7-9	TRBJ1-6	NA	ASSPLAPGMGSPLH
TRBV10-3	TRBJ2-3	NA	AIQDWASTDTQY
TRBV14	TRBJ2-5	NA	ASSQAPKETQY
TRBV7-3	TRBJ2-7	TRBD2	ASSPRGGAEQY
TRBV19	TRBJ1-4	NA	ASSAKQPTNEKLF
TRBV28	TRBJ2-1	TRBD2	ASSRTGTSGVNEQF
TRBV7-8	TRBJ2-2	NA	ASSLGVHTGELF